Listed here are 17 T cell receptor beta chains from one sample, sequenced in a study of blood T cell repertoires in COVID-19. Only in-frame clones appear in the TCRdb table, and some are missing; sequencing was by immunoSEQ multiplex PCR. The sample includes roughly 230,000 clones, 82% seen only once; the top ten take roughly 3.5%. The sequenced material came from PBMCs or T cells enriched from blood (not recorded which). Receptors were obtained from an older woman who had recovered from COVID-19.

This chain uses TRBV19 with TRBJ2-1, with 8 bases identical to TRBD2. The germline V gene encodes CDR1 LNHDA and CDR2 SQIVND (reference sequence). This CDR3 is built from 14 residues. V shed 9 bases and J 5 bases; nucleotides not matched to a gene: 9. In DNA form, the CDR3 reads TGTGCCAGCGCTCCTAGCGGGTCAAACAATGAGCAGTTCTTC. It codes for CASAPSGSNNEQFF.

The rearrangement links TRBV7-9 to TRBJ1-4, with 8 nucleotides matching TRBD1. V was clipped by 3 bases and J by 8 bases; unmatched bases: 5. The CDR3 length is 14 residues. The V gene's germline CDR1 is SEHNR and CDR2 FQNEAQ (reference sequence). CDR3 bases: TGTGCCAGCAGCTTCACCAGGGGGCAGGAAAAACTGTTTTTT. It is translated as CASSFTRGQEKLFF.

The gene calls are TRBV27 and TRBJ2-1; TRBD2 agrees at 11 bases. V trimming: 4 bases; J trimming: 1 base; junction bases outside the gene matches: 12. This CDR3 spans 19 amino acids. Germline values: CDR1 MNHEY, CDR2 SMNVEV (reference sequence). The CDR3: CASSSRSASGRSSYNEQFF. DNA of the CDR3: TGTGCCAGCAGTTCACGTTCGGCTAGCGGGAGGTCGTCCTACAATGAGCAGTTCTTC.

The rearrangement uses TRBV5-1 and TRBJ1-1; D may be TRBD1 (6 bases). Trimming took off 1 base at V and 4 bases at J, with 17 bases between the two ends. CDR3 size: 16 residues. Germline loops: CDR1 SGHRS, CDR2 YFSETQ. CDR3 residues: CASSLRAGAVGTEAFF. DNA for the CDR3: TGCGCCAGCAGCTTGAGGGCAGGGGCGGTGGGCACTGAAGCTTTCTTT.

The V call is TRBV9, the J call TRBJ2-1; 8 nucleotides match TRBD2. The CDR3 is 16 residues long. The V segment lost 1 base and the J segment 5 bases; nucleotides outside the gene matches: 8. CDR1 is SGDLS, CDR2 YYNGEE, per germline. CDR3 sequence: CASSVLGREVNNEQFF. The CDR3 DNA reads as TGTGCCAGCAGCGTACTGGGGCGGGAGGTCAACAATGAGCAGTTCTTC.

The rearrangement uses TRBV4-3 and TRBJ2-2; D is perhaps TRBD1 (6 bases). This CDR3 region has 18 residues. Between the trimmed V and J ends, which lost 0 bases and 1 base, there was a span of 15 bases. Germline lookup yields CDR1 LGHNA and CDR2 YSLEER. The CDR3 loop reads CASSQEVVGAMNTGELFF. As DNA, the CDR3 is TGCGCCAGCAGCCAAGAGGTGGTGGGGGCTATGAACACCGGGGAGCTGTTTTTT.

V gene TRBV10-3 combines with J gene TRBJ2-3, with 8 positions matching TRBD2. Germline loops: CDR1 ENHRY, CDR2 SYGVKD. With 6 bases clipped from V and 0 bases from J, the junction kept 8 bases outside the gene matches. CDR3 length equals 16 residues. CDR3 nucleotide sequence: TGTGCCATCAGCCGGACAGCGGGAGTTAGCACAGATACGCAGTATTTT. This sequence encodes CAISRTAGVSTDTQYF.

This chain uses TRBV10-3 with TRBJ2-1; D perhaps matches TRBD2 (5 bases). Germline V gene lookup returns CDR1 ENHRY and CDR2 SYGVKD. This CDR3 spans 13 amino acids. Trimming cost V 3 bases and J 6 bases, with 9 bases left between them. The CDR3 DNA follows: TGTGCCATCAGTGATTGGACTGGCAATGAGCAGTTCTTC. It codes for CAISDWTGNEQFF.

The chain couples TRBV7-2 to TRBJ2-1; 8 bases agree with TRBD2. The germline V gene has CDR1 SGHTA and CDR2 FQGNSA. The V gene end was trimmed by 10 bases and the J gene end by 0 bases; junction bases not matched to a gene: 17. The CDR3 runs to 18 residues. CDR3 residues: CATRPMYSGGSSYNEQFF. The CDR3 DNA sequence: TGTGCCACCAGGCCAATGTACAGCGGGGGAAGCTCCTACAATGAGCAGTTCTTC.

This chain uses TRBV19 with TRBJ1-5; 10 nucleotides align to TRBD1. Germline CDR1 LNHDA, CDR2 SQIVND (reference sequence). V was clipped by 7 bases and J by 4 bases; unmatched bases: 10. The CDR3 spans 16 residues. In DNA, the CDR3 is TGTGCCAGTATAGAACTAGGGACAGGGGATAATCAGCCCCAGCATTTT. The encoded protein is CASIELGTGDNQPQHF.

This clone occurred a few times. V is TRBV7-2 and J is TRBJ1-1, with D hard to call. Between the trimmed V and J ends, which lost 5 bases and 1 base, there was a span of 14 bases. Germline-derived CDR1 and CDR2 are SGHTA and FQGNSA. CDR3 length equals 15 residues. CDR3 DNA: TGTGCCAGCAGCCGGATTTTACAGAAGAACACTGAAGCTTTCTTT. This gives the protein CASSRILQKNTEAFF.

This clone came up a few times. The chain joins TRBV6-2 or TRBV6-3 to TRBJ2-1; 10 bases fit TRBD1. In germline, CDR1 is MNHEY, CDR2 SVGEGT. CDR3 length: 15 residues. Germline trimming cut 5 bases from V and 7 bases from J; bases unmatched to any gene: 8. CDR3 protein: CASSSTRTGGNEQFF. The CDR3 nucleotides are TGTGCCAGCAGTAGCACGAGGACAGGGGGTAATGAGCAGTTCTTC.

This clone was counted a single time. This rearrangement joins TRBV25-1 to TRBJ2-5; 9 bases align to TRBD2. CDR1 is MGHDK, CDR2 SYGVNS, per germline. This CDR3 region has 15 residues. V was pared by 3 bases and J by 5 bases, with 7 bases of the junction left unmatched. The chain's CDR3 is CASSDAGSGRETQYF. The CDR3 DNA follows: TGTGCCAGCAGTGACGCGGGGAGCGGGAGGGAGACCCAGTACTTC. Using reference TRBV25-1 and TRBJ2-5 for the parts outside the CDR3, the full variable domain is EADIYQTPRYLVIGTGKKITLECSQTMGHDKMYWYQQDPGMELHLIHYSYGVNSTEKGDLSSESTVSRIRTEHFPLTLESARPSHTSQYLCASSDAGSGRETQYFGPGTRLLVL.

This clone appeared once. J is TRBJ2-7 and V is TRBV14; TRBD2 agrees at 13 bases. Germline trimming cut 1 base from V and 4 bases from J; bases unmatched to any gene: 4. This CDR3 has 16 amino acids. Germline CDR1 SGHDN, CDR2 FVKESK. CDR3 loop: CASSQGLAGGFYEQYF. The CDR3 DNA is TGTGCCAGCAGCCAAGGACTAGCGGGAGGATTTTACGAGCAGTACTTC.

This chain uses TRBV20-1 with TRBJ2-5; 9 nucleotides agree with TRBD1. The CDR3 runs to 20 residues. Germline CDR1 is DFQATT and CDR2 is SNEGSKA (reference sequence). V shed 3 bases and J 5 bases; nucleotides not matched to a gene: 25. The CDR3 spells CSASSLWGTNRDREGETQYF. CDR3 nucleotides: TGCAGTGCTAGTAGTTTATGGGGGACAAACCGGGACAGGGAAGGGGAGACCCAGTACTTC.

Here the CDR3 DNA reads TGTGCCAGCAGCTTGGGGCTAGCGTACTCCTACGAGCAGTACTTC. Encoded protein: CASSLGLAYSYEQYF. The V gene is TRBV5-6, the J gene TRBJ2-7; D perhaps matches TRBD2 (6 bases). Germline V lookup: CDR1 SGHDT, CDR2 YYEEEE. V lost 0 bases to trimming and J lost 0 bases, with 10 bases between them. This CDR3 comprises 15 residues.

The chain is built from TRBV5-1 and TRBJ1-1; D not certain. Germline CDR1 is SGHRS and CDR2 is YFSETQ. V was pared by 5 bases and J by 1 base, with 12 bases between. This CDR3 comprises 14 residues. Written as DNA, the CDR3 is TGCGCCAGCAGGAAGGAGACTTCGAACACTGAAGCTTTCTTT. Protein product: CASRKETSNTEAFF.